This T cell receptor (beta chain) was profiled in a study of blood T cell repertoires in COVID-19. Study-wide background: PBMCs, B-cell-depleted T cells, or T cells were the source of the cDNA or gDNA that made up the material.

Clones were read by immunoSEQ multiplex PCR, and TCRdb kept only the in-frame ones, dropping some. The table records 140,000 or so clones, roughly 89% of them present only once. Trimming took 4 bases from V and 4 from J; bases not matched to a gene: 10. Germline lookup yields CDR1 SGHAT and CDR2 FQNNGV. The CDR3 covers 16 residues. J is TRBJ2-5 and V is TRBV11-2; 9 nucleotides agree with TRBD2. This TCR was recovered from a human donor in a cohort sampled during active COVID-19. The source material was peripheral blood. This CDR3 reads CASSSLGSGRVETQYF. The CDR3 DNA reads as TGTGCCAGCAGCTCGTTGGGTAGCGGGAGAGTAGAGACCCAGTACTTC. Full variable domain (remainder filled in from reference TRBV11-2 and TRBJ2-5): EAGVAQSPRYKIIEKRQSVAFWCNPISGHATLYWYQQILGQGPKLLIQFQNNGVVDDSQLPKDRFSAERLKGVDSTLKIQPAKLEDSAVYLCASSSLGSGRVETQYFGPGTRLLVL.